This T cell receptor (beta chain) came from a study of tumor-infiltrating lymphocytes in primary liver carcinoma (dated by TCRdb to 2016 to 2017). Regarding the research as a whole: Hepatocellular carcinoma (four) or combined HCC and intrahepatic cholangiocarcinoma (one) was present in the five patients, who were three men and two women aged 30 to 69 years. Samples yielded roughly 3.5 to 8 million productive TCRbeta reads; read depth did not differ significantly between tissue types. Repertoires from technical replicates were highly reproducible, with mean shared-clone rates roughly 0.9 and correlation coefficients above 0.95. Across five regions of each liver tumor, along with adjacent normal tissue and blood, the study brought together TCRbeta repertoire sequencing, expression microarrays and whole-exome sequencing. The five patients had tumors of stage T1-T3 N0M0, with maximum diameters ranging from 4.2 to 10 cm. Agilent mRNA microarray profiling was performed on the approximately 25 tumor region samples to relate TCRbeta repertoire diversity to the local molecular phenotype. A total of 35 or so specimens from 5 patients, comprising 25 or so tumor regions, 5 adjacent noncancerous liver tissues and 5 peripheral blood samples, were covered by TCRbeta repertoire sequencing. Findings and caveats that apply to the study as a whole: A significantly larger repertoire fraction was made up by the top 250 clones in tumors than in blood (p = 0.039). Only the TCR beta chain was sequenced, which likely underestimates true repertoire diversity because unpaired alpha chains were not captured. Since the samples were bulk and unsorted, there was no way to compare CD4+ and CD8+ T cell repertoires. Pairs of tumor regions showed greater repertoire overlap (mean around 35%) than tumor-adjacent pairs (roughly 17%) or tumor-blood pairs (approximately 15%), which is consistent with antigen-driven expansion. The study included only five patients, and the authors note findings should be validated in a larger study. Only about 7.5-25% of top clones were found in all five regions of a tumor, suggesting spatial heterogeneity of tumor-infiltrating T cells.

Without any cell sorting, total RNA and DNA were co-extracted from roughly 18-30 mg of bulk tissue using the AllPrep DNA/RNA mini kit. Between November 2015 and early 2016, a few patients in China with histopathologically diagnosed primary liver carcinoma had surgical resection. Patients had chronic HBV infection and were treatment-naive at sampling. Five spatially separated regions were sampled from each tumor: the superior, inferior, left-lateral and right-lateral poles, plus the tumor centre. According to histology, viable tumor cells made up more than 80% of every tumor sample. Fresh tumor and adjacent tissue pieces were bisected, with one half stored in RNAlater at -80 degrees C and the other half sent for histology. Only a few counts were recorded for this clonotype. This receptor's antigen is unknown. At one end, the junction sequence differs from germline, possibly due to a read error. Starting from about 550 ng total RNA, TCRbeta-specific cDNA was produced by reverse transcription with a constant-region primer and ProtoScript II reverse transcriptase. Three nested multiplex PCR rounds, following a slightly modified ARM-PCR procedure, were used to build the TCRbeta libraries. Each of the first two PCR rounds ran for about 11 cycles using multiplex TRBV1-TRBV30 forward primers together with a Cbeta reverse primer. Sample barcodes and Illumina adapters were added in a final 25-cycle PCR with Deep VentR polymerase. Before sequencing, amplicons of 200-500 bp were purified from gel using a QIAquick gel extraction kit. An Illumina HiSeq 2500 was used to sequence the TCRbeta amplicons, generating 250-bp paired-end reads. The original methods were these. Reads were quality-trimmed with Trimmomatic v0.33, and paired reads were merged with FLASH v1.2.11 to recover full CDR3 sequences. V, D and J germline segments were assigned to the rearranged TCRbeta sequences using MiGEC v1.2.1b. VDJtools v1.0.0 computed clonotype statistics and Shannon-Wiener diversity indices. Except for diversity analysis, only the 250 most abundant clonotypes of each sample were used in subsequent analyses to reduce sampling bias. The raw public data were reprocessed by TCRdb itself: fastp quality trimming at Q25, MiXCR clonotype calling, in-frame beta chains only. CDR3 protein sequences are deduplicated, and each keeps its most common genes and DNA. TCRdb, not the original authors, processed these V and J calls. Here the sample has about 30,000 distinct CDR3 sequences; 71% occur a single time. The top ten constitute more than 30% of the sample.

The CDR3 starts with the cysteine, ends with the phenylalanine, and has 11 residues. Only the CDR3 part of the read is kept: 33 bases, read in frame from the first base. The germline V gene (reference sequence) gives CDR1 as SEHNR and CDR2 as FQNEAQ. The receptor's source is a woman aged 25 to 39 with primary liver carcinoma and hepatitis B virus infection. In this chain, TRBV7-9 is recombined with TRBJ2-7; no D gene can be assigned with confidence. Sequencing input: liver tumor tissue from sampling region 3. The cell subset or site label here, explained by the study, means: tumor region T3, left-lateral pole. The DNA sequence is TGTGCCAGCAGCTTAAAGTACGAACAGTACTTC. Translation gives CASSLKYEQYF.